This T cell receptor beta chain comes out of a study of metastatic and nonmetastatic thyroid tumors. Broader study findings: Malignant thyroid tumors reportedly had TCR beta diversity that was significantly higher than in benign nodules, in blood and tumor.

Treatment of any kind had been given to no patient before thyroid surgery. TCRdb reanalyzed the PCR reads via MiXCR. Of 20,000 to 25,000 clones detected, around 16% appear once; the ten largest clones hold about 39%. This clone was seen ten or more times. Its specificity is unknown. Sequences were obtained from blood. This clonotype originated in a female donor with papillary thyroid cancer or a benign thyroid nodule (not recorded which). Some clones in this sample may be carry-over from other donors' samples.

The CDR3, as DNA: TGTGCCAGCAGCCAAGGGAGCCTCGAGCAGTACTTC. Translation gives CASSQGSLEQYF. The genes are TRBV3-1 and TRBJ2-7; D unclear. The CDR3 is made up of 12 amino acids. Trimming shortened V by 1 base and J by 6 bases, and 7 bases separated the two germline ends. Germline V lookup: CDR1 LGHDT, CDR2 YNNKEL (reference sequence).